The entry that follows covers one T cell receptor (beta chain) sequence. Antigen: not known. This entry belongs to a study of T cells after yellow fever vaccination. The germline V and J ends were trimmed by 8 bases and 0 bases, with 8 bases remaining between them. CDR1 is MNHNY, CDR2 SVGAGI, per germline (reference sequence). This CDR3 comprises 13 residues. General study results and limits: Clonotypes found in both CD4 and CD8 compartments made up a small share.

One entry per CDR3 protein, called by TCRdb with MiXCR from the 5' RACE reads. The table has 300,000 to 400,000 distinct CDR3 sequences, roughly 8.3% seen once. The clonotype was recovered from a man between 18 and 29 years old who received the YFV17D yellow fever vaccine. This specimen was PBMCs, taken more than 35 days after the first yellow fever vaccination. The chain is built from TRBV6-6 and TRBJ1-3; D gene unclear. CDR3 coding DNA: TGTGCCAGCGCCACAAGCTCTGGAAACACCATATATTTT. Translating it yields CASATSSGNTIYF.